Shown below are 24 T cell receptor beta chains from a single sample sequenced in a study of cytotoxic CD8 clonotypes in ibrutinib-treated CLL. Assay: immunoSEQ multiplex PCR; the TCRdb copy retains only in-frame clones and omits some. The table includes about 140,000 clones, 77% detected once. The sequences come from PBMCs, collected after 12 months of ibrutinib treatment. The receptors come from a human donor with chronic lymphocytic leukemia.

This chain connects TRBV2 to TRBJ1-2; a weak D match, TRBD1 (6 bases). V lost 6 bases, J lost 5 bases, and 10 bases lay in between. CDR3 length equals 12 residues. Germline V CDR1 and CDR2: SNHLY, FYNNEI. CDR3 in DNA: TGTGCCAGCAGGCCACAGGGATATGGCTACACCTTC. It encodes CASRPQGYGYTF. Full variable domain (missing parts from reference TRBV2 and TRBJ1-2): EPEVTQTPSHQVTQMGQEVILRCVPISNHLYFYWYRQILGQKVEFLVSFYNNEISEKSEIFDDQFSVERPDGSNFTLKIRSTKLEDSAMYFCASRPQGYGYTFGSGTRLTVV.

CDR3 sequence: CASSIQTGGAFYEQFF. The CDR3 bases are TGTGCCAGCAGCATTCAGACAGGGGGCGCATTCTATGAGCAGTTCTTC. The chain is built from TRBV7-2 and TRBJ2-1; 10 nucleotides line up with TRBD1. Germline V gene sequence: CDR1 SGHTA, CDR2 FQGNSA. V shed 5 bases and J 8 bases; nucleotides not matched to a gene: 12. The CDR3 totals 16 residues.

The chain links TRBV7-2 to TRBJ2-1, with a possible D match to TRBD2 (5 bases). Germline CDR1 reads SGHTA; CDR2 reads FQGNSA. V was shortened by 5 bases and J by 9 bases, with 14 bases between the two germline ends. The CDR3 has 13 amino acids. The CDR3 DNA reads TGTGCCAGCAGCACCAACCCGGGGTTTGAGCAGTTCTTC. Encoded protein: CASSTNPGFEQFF.

V is TRBV21-1 and J is TRBJ2-5; the D call in the table, TRBD2, was not verified against the DNA. TRBV21-1 is a pseudogene locus. This CDR3 has 16 residues. DNA for the CDR3: TGTGCCCCTCAACCCGCGGGCGGAGAAGTACAAGAGACCCAGTACTTC. It translates to CAPQPAGGEVQETQYF.

The rearrangement joins TRBV4-2 to TRBJ2-1; D may correspond to TRBD1 or TRBD2 (6 bases each). Per germline, CDR1 LGHNA and CDR2 YNFKEQ. The CDR3 runs 17 residues. The V end was cut by 4 bases, the J end by 0 bases, with 16 bases between. This CDR3 is CASSPIGGDSSYNEQFF. CDR3 DNA: TGTGCCAGCAGCCCCATCGGGGGCGACAGCTCCTACAATGAGCAGTTCTTC.

The chain carries TRBV12-5 and TRBJ1-1; D not resolved. The V end lost 2 bases, the J end lost 1 base, and 5 bases lay between the germline ends. CDR3 length: 13 amino acids. Germline V gene lookup returns CDR1 LGHNT and CDR2 FRNRAP. The chain's CDR3 is CASGLSQNTEAFF. The CDR3 nucleotides are TGTGCTAGTGGTTTGAGTCAGAACACTGAAGCTTTCTTT.

This chain connects TRBV7-2 to TRBJ1-6; D is possibly TRBD1 (5 bases). The germline gives CDR1 SGHTA, CDR2 FQGNSA. The CDR3 is made up of 15 amino acids. Trimming shortened V by 1 base and J by 7 bases, and 11 bases separated the two germline ends. The CDR3 here is CASSLGPDKNSPLHF. CDR3 DNA sequence: TGTGCCAGCAGCTTAGGTCCGGACAAAAATTCACCCCTCCACTTT.

A word on this clone: The same CDR3 is also encoded by other DNA sequences in this sample. The chain is built from TRBV7-2 and TRBJ2-7; a weak D match, TRBD2 (5 bases). Germline V CDR1 and CDR2: SGHTA, FQGNSA. There are 12 residues in the CDR3. The V and J ends lost 5 bases and 3 bases respectively, with 8 bases between them. CDR3: CASSPTSYEQYF. DNA of the CDR3: TGTGCCAGCAGCCCAACTAGCTACGAGCAGTACTTC.

V is TRBV4-2 and J is TRBJ2-1; TRBD1 is a possible D gene (5 bases). V lost 2 bases and J lost 14, with 10 bases in between. Germline V gene data show CDR1 as LGHNA and CDR2 as YNFKEQ. The CDR3 covers 11 residues. In nucleotides, the CDR3 is TGTGCCAGCAGCCAATCGACAGCGAAGTTCTTC. This codes for CASSQSTAKFF.

The chain has TRBV10-3 and TRBJ2-5; 8 bases line up with TRBD2. Germline trimming cut 6 bases from V and 1 base from J; bases unmatched to any gene: 13. This CDR3 has 17 residues. Germline-derived CDR1 and CDR2 are ENHRY and SYGVKD. In DNA form, the CDR3 reads TGTGCCATCAGACCCAGCGGTGGCGGGGGGTTCCAAGAGACCCAGTACTTC. Translation gives CAIRPSGGGGFQETQYF.

The V gene is TRBV29-1, the J gene TRBJ2-3; 7 positions agree with TRBD1. Per germline, CDR1 SQVTM and CDR2 ANQGSEA. After removal of 6 bases from V and 1 base from J, the junction contained 4 bases not matched to a gene. CDR3 length equals 13 residues. In DNA form, the CDR3 reads TGCAGCGTCGACAGGGCAGGCACAGATACGCAGTATTTT. Protein sequence: CSVDRAGTDTQYF.

The genes are TRBV6-1 and TRBJ1-5; D is perhaps TRBD1 (5 bases). Trimming removed 7 bases from V and 1 base from J, with 14 bases in between. Germline lookup yields CDR1 MNHNS and CDR2 SASEGT. CDR3 size: 15 residues. The CDR3 region is CASTSGESSNQPQHF. The CDR3 nucleotides are TGTGCCAGCACCTCGGGGGAGAGCAGCAATCAGCCCCAGCATTTT.

The V call is TRBV28, the J call TRBJ1-3; 8 positions agree with TRBD1. CDR1 and CDR2 from the germline V gene are MDHEN and SYDVKM. The CDR3 contains 13 residues. The ends lost 3 bases at V and 9 bases at J; junction bases unmatched: 4. As DNA, the CDR3 is TGTGCCAGCAGTTTCGGACAGGGAGGCACCATATATTTT. Protein product: CASSFGQGGTIYF.

There are a few counts of this clone. This sequence joins TRBV19 and TRBJ2-7, with TRBD2 identical over 8 bases. Losses at the gene ends were 1 base for V and 7 bases for J; bases not matched to a gene: 3. The CDR3 extends over 13 amino acids. Germline CDR1 LNHDA, CDR2 SQIVND (reference sequence). The CDR3 coding sequence is TGTGCCAGTAGTATAGCGGGAGGGCGAGAGCAGTACTTC. It specifies CASSIAGGREQYF.

The CDR3 reads CASSLTGVQGSEQFF. The DNA for the CDR3 is TGTGCCAGCAGCTTAACGGGGGTACAAGGCAGTGAGCAGTTCTTC. V gene TRBV7-2 combines with J gene TRBJ2-1; maybe TRBD2 (6 bases). Germline V gives CDR1 SGHTA, CDR2 FQGNSA. CDR3 length equals 15 residues. Trimming took 2 bases from V and 9 from J, leaving 17 bases between them.

Concerning this clone itself: Other DNA sequences in this specimen translate into the identical CDR3. The chain combines TRBV7-9 with TRBJ2-7; D uncertain. CDR3 size: 13 residues. Germline CDR1 is SEHNR and CDR2 is FQNEAQ (reference sequence). Trimming stripped 1 base from V and 2 bases from J, with 6 bases between. CDR3 coding DNA: TGTGCCAGCAGCTTAGACGGCACCTACGAGCAGTACTTC. It encodes CASSLDGTYEQYF. The entire variable domain, with the rest obtained from reference TRBV7-9 and TRBJ2-7, is as follows: DTGVSQNPRHKITKRGQNVTFRCDPISEHNRLYWYRQTLGQGPEFLTYFQNEAQLEKSRLLSDRFSAERPKGSFSTLEIQRTEQGDSAMYLCASSLDGTYEQYFGPGTRLTVT.

The chain carries TRBV4-3 and TRBJ2-3; perhaps TRBD2 as D (6 bases). Trimming stripped 4 bases from V and 2 bases from J, with 19 bases between. This CDR3 has 17 residues. CDR1 is LGHNA and CDR2 is YSLEER in the germline V gene. The CDR3 DNA reads as TGCGCCAGCAGCCGGGGTAGGGGATTAGCGGTCACAGATACGCAGTATTTT. This translates into CASSRGRGLAVTDTQYF.

The CDR3 loop reads CASSNSGTGSDGYTF. The DNA for the CDR3 is TGTGCCAGCAGTAACTCCGGGACAGGGTCCGATGGCTACACCTTC. The chain carries TRBV27 and TRBJ1-2, with 9 bases matching TRBD1. V shed 5 bases, J shed 6 bases, and the junction held 10 bases outside the gene matches. The CDR3 has 15 amino acids. Per the germline V gene, CDR1 is MNHEY and CDR2 is SMNVEV (reference sequence).

This clone was counted a single time. The chain carries TRBV9 and TRBJ2-7; 7 bases line up with TRBD1. Losses at the gene ends were 2 bases for V and 5 bases for J; bases not matched to a gene: 4. This CDR3 is 13 amino acids long. Germline V CDR1 and CDR2: SGDLS, YYNGEE. This CDR3 is CASSVNQGDEQYF. CDR3 nucleotides: TGTGCCAGCAGCGTTAACCAGGGGGACGAGCAGTACTTC. Together with reference TRBV9 and TRBJ2-7, the CDR3 gives the full variable domain: DSGVTQTPKHLITATGQRVTLRCSPRSGDLSVYWYQQSLDQGLQFLIQYYNGEERAKGNILERFSAQQFPDLHSELNLSSLELGDSALYFCASSVNQGDEQYFGPGTRLTVT.

This rearrangement joins TRBV2 to TRBJ2-5; maybe TRBD1 (6 bases). V gave up 7 bases and J gave up 3 bases, with 9 bases separating them. Germline lookup yields CDR1 SNHLY and CDR2 FYNNEI. The CDR3 contains 12 residues. The CDR3 here is CASTGEKETQYF. CDR3 DNA sequence: TGTGCCAGCACAGGGGAAAAAGAGACCCAGTACTTC.

Only a few counts were recorded for this clone. The chain uses TRBV5-5 and TRBJ1-3; D might be TRBD1 (6 bases). Trimming shortened V by 4 bases and J by 4 bases, and 18 bases separated the two germline ends. The length of the CDR3 is 16 residues. The V gene's germline CDR1 is SGHKS and CDR2 YYEKEE (reference sequence). The CDR3 nucleotides are TGTGCCAGCAGCACGCTGACAGGCGGAGGAGGAAACACCATATATTTT. Residues: CASSTLTGGGGNTIYF.

The J gene is TRBJ2-3, the V gene TRBV29-1; 7 positions agree with TRBD2. Germline values: CDR1 SQVTM, CDR2 ANQGSEA. The CDR3 runs 12 residues. V was pared by 7 bases and J by 2 bases, with 3 bases of the junction left unmatched. CDR3 amino acids: CSGAGFTDTQYF. CDR3 DNA sequence: TGCAGCGGAGCGGGATTCACAGATACGCAGTATTTT.

A remark on this clone: Sequence at one end of the junction differs from germline and may be a read error. The rearrangement joins TRBV15 to TRBJ1-2; TRBD1 matches 7 bases. The germline V gene encodes CDR1 LNHNV and CDR2 YYDKDF (reference sequence). This CDR3 is 13 amino acids long. This chain's CDR3 is CATRRQGNYGYTF. In DNA form, the CDR3 reads TGTGCCACCCGCAGACAGGGTAACTATGGCTACACCTTC.

The rearrangement joins TRBV5-3 to TRBJ2-4; 13 bases line up with TRBD2. TRBV5-3 is noted as an ORF with a role that remains uncertain. The CDR3 is 17 amino acids. V dropped 8 bases and J dropped 0; count of bases not matched to a gene: 8. The CDR3 loop reads CASRTSGGPLAKNIQYF. The CDR3 DNA reads as TGTGCCAGTAGGACTAGCGGGGGACCCCTAGCCAAAAACATTCAGTACTTC.